This TCR beta chain is drawn from a study of Ad26.COV2.S vaccination and SARS-CoV-2 variants. Study-wide findings and caveats: Placebo recipients showed lower spike-specific TCR breadth than vaccinees.

Method: immunoSEQ multiplex PCR; TCRdb's copy keeps in-frame clones and lacks some. The sample has roughly 380,000 clones, around 90% seen once; the top ten hold about 3.8%. The CDR3 covers 15 residues. V dropped 3 bases and J dropped 2 bases, with 16 bases sitting between them. Germline CDR1 DFQATT, CDR2 SNEGSKA (reference sequence). Points on this clone: Its target is not known.

The sequences come from peripheral blood, collected after recovery from COVID-19. This TCR was recovered from a human donor who had recovered from COVID-19. The chain joins TRBV20-1 to TRBJ2-5; tentatively, D is TRBD1 or TRBD2 (5 bases each). Here the CDR3 DNA reads TGCAGTGCTAGTCTGTTAGGGACGATTCAAGAGACCCAGTACTTC. Protein sequence: CSASLLGTIQETQYF.